The clone carrying this T cell receptor (beta chain) was seen only a few times. The germline CDR1 and CDR2 sequences are SNHLY and FYNNEI. The V gene lost 2 bases and the J gene lost 10 bases, with 17 bases spanning the gap. CDR3 length: 14 amino acids. This record comes from a study of blood T cell repertoires in COVID-19. At the level of the study: Donors in the United States, Italy and Spain gave samples during acute or convalescent COVID-19.

Sequencing used immunoSEQ multiplex PCR; TCRdb keeps in-frame clones, though not all of them. The data show just over 90,000 clones, around three quarters seen once. V gene TRBV2 combines with J gene TRBJ1-2, with D tentatively TRBD1 (5 bases). The sample comprised peripheral blood. The origin of this receptor is a man between 65 and 85 years old with acute or convalescent COVID-19. For the CDR3, the DNA is TGTGCCAGCAGTGAATTGCGGCAGGGTGCTATCTACACCTTC. Translation: CASSELRQGAIYTF.